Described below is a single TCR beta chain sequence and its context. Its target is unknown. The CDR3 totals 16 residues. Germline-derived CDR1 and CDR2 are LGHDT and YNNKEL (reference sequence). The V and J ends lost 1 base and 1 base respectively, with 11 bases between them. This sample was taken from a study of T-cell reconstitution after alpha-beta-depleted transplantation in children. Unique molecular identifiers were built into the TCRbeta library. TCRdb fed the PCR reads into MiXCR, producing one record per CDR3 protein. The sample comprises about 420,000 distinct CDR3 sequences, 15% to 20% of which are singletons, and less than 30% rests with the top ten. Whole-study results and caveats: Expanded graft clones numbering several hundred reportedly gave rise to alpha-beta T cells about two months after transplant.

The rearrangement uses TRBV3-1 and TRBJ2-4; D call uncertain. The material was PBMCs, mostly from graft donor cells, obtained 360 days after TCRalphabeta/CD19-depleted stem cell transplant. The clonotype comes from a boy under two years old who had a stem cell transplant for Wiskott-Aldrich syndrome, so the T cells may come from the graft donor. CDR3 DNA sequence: TGTGCCAGCAGCCAAGCCCCGAGGATGGCCAAAAACATTCAGTACTTC. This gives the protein CASSQAPRMAKNIQYF.